Described below is a single T cell receptor (beta chain) sequence and its context. CDR1 and CDR2 (germline): KGHDR, SFDVKD. Trimming removed 4 bases from V and 5 bases from J; junction bases left unmatched: 12. The CDR3 extends over 17 amino acids. Method: immunoSEQ multiplex PCR; TCRdb's copy keeps in-frame clones and lacks some. This repertoire shows approximately 150,000 clones, 80% to 90% found once; its top ten account for about 8%. Before being deemed recovered, Cohort 3 donors had two negative PCRs, clearance, or symptom resolution. These data come from a study of blood T cell repertoires in COVID-19.

Sequencing was carried out using PBMCs or T cells enriched from blood (not recorded which). This chain joins TRBV24-1 and TRBJ2-5; 10 bases agree with TRBD2. This clonotype was sampled from a woman in her fifties or sixties who had recovered from COVID-19. CDR3 DNA: TGTGCCACCAGTGACGCCTCAGCGGGGGGGTCTCTGGAGACCCAGTACTTC. Encoded protein: CATSDASAGGSLETQYF.